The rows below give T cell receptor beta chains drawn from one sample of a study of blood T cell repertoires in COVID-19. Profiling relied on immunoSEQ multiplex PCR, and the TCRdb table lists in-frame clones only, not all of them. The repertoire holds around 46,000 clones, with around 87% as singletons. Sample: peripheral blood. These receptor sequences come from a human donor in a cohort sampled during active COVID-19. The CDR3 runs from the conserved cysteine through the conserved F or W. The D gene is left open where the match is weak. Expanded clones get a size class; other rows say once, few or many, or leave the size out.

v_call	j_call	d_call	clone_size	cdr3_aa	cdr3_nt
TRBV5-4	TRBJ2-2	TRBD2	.	CASSSGLAGATGELFF	TGTGCCAGCAGTTCGGGACTAGCGGGGGCCACCGGGGAGCTGTTTTTT
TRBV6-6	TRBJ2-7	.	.	CASLLVPGANEQYF	TGTGCCAGCCTGTTAGTACCAGGGGCTAACGAGCAGTACTTC
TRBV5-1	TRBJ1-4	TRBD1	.	CASSQPGQEKLFF	TGCGCCAGCAGCCAGCCGGGACAGGAAAAACTGTTTTTT
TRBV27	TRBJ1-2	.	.	CASSRSPNYGYTF	TGTGCCAGCAGTAGGAGCCCTAACTATGGCTACACCTTC
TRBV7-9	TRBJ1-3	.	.	CASSGSSGNTIYF	TGTGCCAGCAGCGGGAGCTCTGGAAACACCATATATTTT
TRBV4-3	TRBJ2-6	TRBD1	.	CASSQWDSPSGANVLTF	TGCGCCAGCAGCCAGTGGGACAGCCCTTCTGGGGCCAACGTCCTGACTTTC
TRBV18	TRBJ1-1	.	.	CASSPQTGWATEAFF	TGTGCCAGCTCACCACAAACAGGCTGGGCCACTGAAGCTTTCTTT
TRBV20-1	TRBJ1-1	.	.	CSASGLRQGNTEAFF	TGCAGTGCTAGTGGCCTGAGGCAGGGTAACACTGAAGCTTTCTTT
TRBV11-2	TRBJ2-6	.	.	CASSLDLDTPGANVLTF	TGTGCCAGCAGCTTAGACCTTGACACCCCTGGGGCCAACGTCCTGACTTTC
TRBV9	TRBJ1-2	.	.	CASSVGGGRGDGYTF	TGTGCCAGCAGCGTAGGAGGGGGGCGGGGGGATGGCTACACCTTC
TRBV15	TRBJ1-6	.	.	CATSRDGSAAYNSPLHF	TGTGCCACCAGCAGAGACGGGTCAGCGGCTTATAATTCACCCCTCCACTTT
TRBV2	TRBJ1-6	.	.	CASTLDRSNSPLHF	TGTGCCAGCACCCTAGACAGGAGTAATTCACCCCTCCACTTT
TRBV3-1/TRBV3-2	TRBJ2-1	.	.	CASSPHSDEQFF	TGTGCCAGCAGCCCCCATAGCGATGAGCAGTTCTTC
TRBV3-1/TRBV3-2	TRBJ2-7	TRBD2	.	CASLQDPGLAGRYEQYF	TGTGCCAGCCTCCAAGATCCCGGGCTAGCGGGGCGCTACGAGCAGTACTTC
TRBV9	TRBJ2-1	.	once	CASSVATFTDEQFF	TGTGCCAGCAGCGTAGCCACGTTTACAGATGAGCAGTTCTTC
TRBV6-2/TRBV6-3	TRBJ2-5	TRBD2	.	CASSQLAGIETQYF	TGTGCCAGCAGCCAACTAGCGGGGATTGAGACCCAGTACTTC
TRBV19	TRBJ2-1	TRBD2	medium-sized	CASSNGRYNEQFF	TGTGCCAGTAGCAACGGGAGGTACAATGAGCAGTTCTTC
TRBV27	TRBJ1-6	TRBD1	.	CASSQTGGNSPLHF	TGTGCCAGCAGCCAAACAGGGGGCAATTCACCCCTCCACTTT
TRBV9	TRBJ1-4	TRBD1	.	CASSTGTATNEKLFF	TGTGCCAGCAGCACCGGGACAGCAACTAATGAAAAACTGTTTTTT
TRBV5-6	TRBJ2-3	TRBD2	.	CASSLAVSGGPDTQYF	TGTGCCAGCAGCTTGGCGGTTAGCGGGGGGCCAGATACGCAGTATTTT
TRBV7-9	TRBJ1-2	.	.	CASSLAMSENYGYTF	TGTGCCAGCAGCTTAGCGATGTCCGAGAACTATGGCTACACCTTC
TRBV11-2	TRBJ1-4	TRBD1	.	CASSSQGAGEKLFF	TGTGCCAGCAGCTCACAGGGGGCTGGTGAAAAACTGTTTTTT
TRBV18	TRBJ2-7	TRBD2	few	CASSPTGRISYEQYF	TGTGCCAGCTCACCCACCGGGAGGATCTCCTACGAGCAGTACTTC
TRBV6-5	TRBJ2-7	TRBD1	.	CATTKWGQGSSEQYF	TGTGCCACCACGAAATGGGGACAGGGGAGTTCCGAGCAGTACTTC
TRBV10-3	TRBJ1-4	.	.	CAANSGTNEKLFF	TGTGCCGCTAACTCCGGAACTAATGAAAAACTGTTTTTT
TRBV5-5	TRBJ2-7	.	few	CASSFGQGPYYEQYF	TGTGCCAGCAGCTTCGGGCAGGGGCCATACTACGAGCAGTACTTC
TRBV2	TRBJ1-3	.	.	CALRGGSGNTIYF	TGTGCTCTCCGAGGGGGCTCTGGAAACACCATATATTTT
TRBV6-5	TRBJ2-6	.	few	CASSYGGDGANVLTF	TGTGCCAGCAGTTACGGAGGGGATGGGGCCAACGTCCTGACTTTC
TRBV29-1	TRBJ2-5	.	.	CSVPSGRRETQYF	TGCAGCGTCCCCTCTGGGAGGAGGGAGACCCAGTACTTC
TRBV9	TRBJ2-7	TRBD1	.	CASSPPDGTGPFWEQYF	TGTGCCAGCAGCCCCCCCGACGGGACAGGGCCCTTTTGGGAGCAGTACTTC
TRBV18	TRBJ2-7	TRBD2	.	CASSEGGTDEQYF	TGTGCCAGCTCAGAGGGAGGGACCGACGAGCAGTACTTC